A selection of T cell receptor beta chains follows, all from one sample in a study of blood T cell repertoires in COVID-19. TCRdb's copy holds only in-frame clones and misses some; the assay was immunoSEQ multiplex PCR. This sample has roughly 180,000 clones, with 85% to 90% found just once. Sequencing was performed on peripheral blood. These TCRs come from a man younger than 35 with acute or convalescent COVID-19. Each CDR3 is given with its conserved first and last residue. D genes are given only for firm matches. Not every row has a clone size; where given, it reads once, few, many or a size class.

J gene	clone size	D gene	V gene	CDR3 DNA	CDR3 protein
TRBJ2-5	.	.	TRBV12-3/TRBV12-4	TGTGCCAGCACCAAACTAGCTGCGACCCAGTACTTC	CASTKLAATQYF
TRBJ1-1	few	.	TRBV7-9	TGTGCCAGCAGCTTCGGTATGAACACTGAAGCTTTCTTT	CASSFGMNTEAFF
TRBJ1-6	.	TRBD1	TRBV3-1/TRBV3-2	TGTGCCAGCAGCCAATACGGACAGGGGGATTCACCCCTCCACTTT	CASSQYGQGDSPLHF
TRBJ1-4	.	.	TRBV30	TGTGCCTGGAGTGTAGCCTCTTATAAACTGTTTTTT	CAWSVASYKLFF
TRBJ2-5	.	TRBD2	TRBV30	TGTGCCTGGAGTCGGCTAGCGGGGGGGACGGCGACCCAGTACTTC	CAWSRLAGGTATQYF
TRBJ1-2	.	.	TRBV19	TGTGCCAGTAACGGCGGAGCTAACTATGGCTACACCTTC	CASNGGANYGYTF
TRBJ2-1	.	TRBD1	TRBV20-1	TGCAGTGCTAGTTCGGGGACAGGGACTTACAATGAGCAGTTCTTC	CSASSGTGTYNEQFF
TRBJ1-5	.	TRBD1	TRBV2	TGTGCCAGCAGTAAGACCGGGACAGGGGGTGGTTATAGTACTCAGCCCCAGCATTTT	CASSKTGTGGGYSTQPQHF
TRBJ2-3	.	TRBD2	TRBV3-1/TRBV3-2	TGTGCCAGCAGCCAAACTAGCGGGGTCCCAGATACGCAGTATTTT	CASSQTSGVPDTQYF
TRBJ1-5	.	TRBD1	TRBV2	TGTGCCAGCAGTAATTCTTTTAGTCGACAGGGGTATCAGCCCCAGCATTTT	CASSNSFSRQGYQPQHF
TRBJ1-5	.	.	TRBV6-6	TGTGCCAGCAGTGCCCACGGGGAGTGGCAGCCCCAGCATTTT	CASSAHGEWQPQHF
TRBJ2-2	.	.	TRBV4-1	TGCGCCAGCAGCCTGTCGGTTACCGGGGAGCTGTTTTTT	CASSLSVTGELFF
TRBJ1-5	.	.	TRBV6-5	TGTGCCAGCACCGAAGGGGGGGGATGGGAGCCCCAGCATTTT	CASTEGGGWEPQHF
TRBJ2-3	.	.	TRBV11-3	TGTGCCAGCAGCTTAGATGGTATACTGGCTGTTACAGGGCTCACAGATACGCAGTATTTT	CASSLDGILAVTGLTDTQYF
TRBJ2-3	once	TRBD1	TRBV18	TGTGCCAGCTCCCCCACGGGACAGGGAAGGGATACGCAGTATTTT	CASSPTGQGRDTQYF
TRBJ1-3	.	.	TRBV5-4	TGTGCCAGCAGCCCGGGACTGCGAAAAACTGGAGGAAACACCATATATTTT	CASSPGLRKTGGNTIYF
TRBJ2-1	once	TRBD2	TRBV11-3	TGTGCCAGCAGCATAGGACTAGCGGGGATAAATGAGCAGTTCTTC	CASSIGLAGINEQFF
TRBJ2-3	few	.	TRBV5-4	TGTGCCAGCAGCTTGGCCGGGACTCAGTTCACAGATACGCAGTATTTT	CASSLAGTQFTDTQYF
TRBJ2-7	.	TRBD1	TRBV10-3	TGTGCCATCAGGGAGGGACAGGCCCCCTCCTACGAGCAGTACTTC	CAIREGQAPSYEQYF
TRBJ1-1	few	TRBD1	TRBV6-5	TGTGCCAGCAGTCGTGACAGGGCCACTGAAGCTTTCTTT	CASSRDRATEAFF
TRBJ2-3	.	.	TRBV30	TGTGCCTGGAGTACTTCCCTCAGGGCCACAGATACGCAGTATTTT	CAWSTSLRATDTQYF
TRBJ2-7	.	.	TRBV9	TGTGCCAGCAGCGTAGGGACATTCTCCTACGAGCAGTACTTC	CASSVGTFSYEQYF
TRBJ1-1	.	.	TRBV5-1	TGCGCCAGCAGCTTGACAGGGATGAACACTGAAGCTTTCTTT	CASSLTGMNTEAFF
TRBJ2-7	few	TRBD2	TRBV5-1	TGCGCCAGCAGCACTAGCGGGGAGCCCTACGAGCAGTACTTC	CASSTSGEPYEQYF
TRBJ2-5	.	.	TRBV12-5	TGTGCTAGTGGTTTGGTAGCTTCGGAGACCCAGTACTTC	CASGLVASETQYF
TRBJ2-2	.	.	TRBV19	TGTGCCAGTCAAACGGACACCGGGGAGCTGTTTTTT	CASQTDTGELFF
TRBJ2-2	.	TRBD2	TRBV7-8	TGTGCCAGCAGCTTTCCCCCGGGACTAGCGGACACCGGGGAGCTGTTTTTT	CASSFPPGLADTGELFF
TRBJ2-1	.	TRBD2	TRBV3-1/TRBV3-2	TGTGCCAGCAGCCTAACTAGCGGGGGGGCCATTGAGCAGTTCTTC	CASSLTSGGAIEQFF
TRBJ1-5	few	.	TRBV19	TGTGCCAGTAGTATTCCTACCCGGGGTCAGCCCCAGCATTTT	CASSIPTRGQPQHF
TRBJ1-1	.	.	TRBV27	TGTGCCAGCAGTCCCGGACTGCACACTGAAGCTTTCTTT	CASSPGLHTEAFF
TRBJ1-1	.	.	TRBV5-1	TGCGCCAGCCGACCGGGACTAAACACTGAAGCTTTCTTT	CASRPGLNTEAFF
TRBJ2-1	few	.	TRBV7-3	TGTGCCAGCAGCCCTGCAGGGGGGTACAATGAGCAGTTCTTC	CASSPAGGYNEQFF
TRBJ1-1	.	.	TRBV5-1	TGCGCCAGCAGCTTGAGAGGGGGGGACACTGAAGCTTTCTTT	CASSLRGGDTEAFF